One and the same sample provided the 13 T cell receptor beta chains below, sequenced in a study of CD8+CD57+ T cells in acquired aplastic anemia. Profiles of TCR beta VDJ and CDR3 were generated from a genomic DNA template. TCRdb re-analysed the reads in MiXCR, keeping a single row per CDR3 protein. The sample has 260,000 or so distinct CDR3 sequences, roughly 80% seen once. Patients sequenced had flow cytometry evidence of CD8+CD57+ cell expansion. Sequencing was done on a sample of sorted CD4+, CD8+, or CD8+CD57+ T cells (not recorded which) from PBMCs. These receptors all stem from a human donor with aplastic anemia.

Worth noting for this clonotype: The conserved phenylalanine or tryptophan normally closing the CDR3 is absent here, so this likely arose from a read error. No DNA is shown, since the ends of the CDR3 on it are uncertain; the CDR3 is the one TCRdb lists. The chain recombines TRBV9 with TRBJ2-3; TRBD1, the table's D call, lacks a check against the DNA. Per germline, CDR1 SGDLS and CDR2 YYNGEE. Ends included, the CDR3 has 13 residues. The CDR3: CASGKGGEKLHFV.

About this clonotype itself: The junction and the germline gene differ at one end; a read error may be behind it. This rearrangement joins TRBV7-2 to TRBJ2-5; no definite D call. CDR3 size: 14 residues. Germline CDR1 and CDR2: SGHTA and FQGNSA. CDR3 in DNA: TGTGCCAGCACCCCGGTGGGCTCACCGAACAATCAGCAGTTC. Translation: CASTPVGSPNNQQF. Together with reference TRBV7-2 and TRBJ2-5, the CDR3 gives the full variable domain: GAGVSQSPSNKVTEKGKDVELRCDPISGHTALYWYRQSLGQGLEFLIYFQGNSAPDKSGLPSDRFSAERTGGSVSTLTIQRTQQEDSAVYLCASTPVGSPNNQQFGPGTRLLVL.

The chain employs TRBV7-6 and TRBJ2-1, with D perhaps matching TRBD1 or TRBD2 (5 bases each). The DNA end lines up better with TRBJ2-5; the J call may be wrong. The V gene's germline CDR1 is SGHVS and CDR2 FNYEAQ. This CDR3 contains 15 residues. The CDR3 here is CASSLALGRQETQYF. In nucleotides, the CDR3 is TGTGCCAGCAGCTTAGCGTTGGGACGGCAAGAGACCCAGTACTTC.

The V and J genes are TRBV5-5 and TRBJ2-1, with TRBD2 matching 7 bases. Germline values: CDR1 SGHKS, CDR2 YYEKEE (reference sequence). The trim removed 1 base at V and 8 bases at J, leaving 12 bases unmatched. CDR3 length equals 16 residues. CDR3 bases: TGTGCCAGCAGCTTGTTAGACCCCGGGGGGAGCGATGAGCAGTTCTTC. This encodes CASSLLDPGGSDEQFF.

This clonotype was seen only once. V is TRBV4-3 and J is TRBJ2-5, with D unclear. The V gene's germline CDR1 is LGHNA and CDR2 YSLEER. V shed 5 bases and J shed 3 bases, with 7 bases lying between them. This CDR3 spans 12 amino acids. The CDR3 here is CASSAEEETQYF. The CDR3 DNA reads as TGCGCCAGCAGCGCAGAAGAAGAGACCCAGTACTTC.

Comments on this clonotype: The CDR3 does not end in the conserved phenylalanine or tryptophan, so this is likely a read error. Because the CDR3's place on the DNA is in doubt, the DNA is left out and the CDR3 is given as listed by TCRdb. The genes are TRBV7-2 and TRBJ2-2; the table calls TRBD1, which could not be checked here. The CDR3 has 13 residues if both end residues are counted. Germline CDR1 and CDR2: SGHTA and FQGNSA. The CDR3 loop reads CASSLGQGGQLFQ.

The gene calls are TRBV7-2 and TRBJ2-1; 7 nucleotides align to TRBD2. The CDR3 covers 14 residues. The germline V gene has CDR1 SGHTA and CDR2 FQGNSA. J was trimmed by 12 bases and V by 3 bases; bases with no gene match: 11. The CDR3 protein is CASSFDRDYNTQFF. The CDR3 region has the DNA TGTGCCAGCAGCTTTGATCGGGACTACAATACGCAGTTCTTC. The full variable domain, in which reference TRBV7-2 and TRBJ2-1 provide the parts outside the CDR3, is GAGVSQSPSNKVTEKGKDVELRCDPISGHTALYWYRQSLGQGLEFLIYFQGNSAPDKSGLPSDRFSAERTGGSVSTLTIQRTQQEDSAVYLCASSFDRDYNTQFFGPGTRLTVL.

In regard to this clonotype: Compared with germline, one end of the junction differs, possibly owing to a read error. The chain couples TRBV15 to TRBJ2-3, with D perhaps TRBD2 (5 bases). Germline V CDR1 and CDR2: LNHNV, YYDKDF (reference sequence). The CDR3 loop spans 14 amino acids. The CDR3 region has the DNA TGTGCCAGCAGCTGGGCGGGCAGCCAAGAGACCCAGTATTTC. It encodes CASSWAGSQETQYF.

The J gene is TRBJ1-5, the V gene TRBV5-1; no clear D gene. The V gene lost 3 bases and the J gene lost 8 bases, with 15 bases spanning the gap. The CDR3 runs to 14 residues. Germline V lookup: CDR1 SGHRS, CDR2 YFSETQ. The CDR3 DNA sequence: TGCGCCAGCAGCTATGAAGGGTCAACTAAGCCCCAGCATTTT. Translating it yields CASSYEGSTKPQHF.

The CDR3 protein is CASGGGATDTQYF. The CDR3 DNA reads as TGTGCCAGCGGTGGAGGGGCCACAGATACGCAGTATTTT. The rearrangement joins TRBV2 to TRBJ2-3; possible D gene TRBD2, 6 bases. The germline V gene has CDR1 SNHLY and CDR2 FYNNEI. Between the trimmed V and J ends, which lost 8 bases and 2 bases, there was a span of 11 bases. CDR3 length equals 13 residues.

Details on this clonotype: One end of the junction varies from germline; a read error may be responsible. The chain uses TRBV9 and TRBJ1-2, with no clear D. Matching the DNA end better, TRBJ2-3 makes the J call doubtful. The CDR3 extends over 12 amino acids. Germline V gene data show CDR1 as SGDLS and CDR2 as YYNGEE. The CDR3 DNA sequence: TGTGCCGGCAGCGCTGGGTCAGATACGCAGTATTTT. The encoded protein is CAGSAGSDTQYF.

There are many counts of this clonotype. The chain is built from TRBV4-3 and TRBJ2-7; 7 bases match TRBD2. The length of the CDR3 is 15 residues. Per the germline V gene, CDR1 is LGHNA and CDR2 is YSLEER. V lost 2 bases to trimming and J lost 5 bases; unmatched junction nucleotides: 9. CDR3 DNA sequence: TGCGCCAGCAGCCAATCTAGCGGCCTACCCGACGAGCAGTACTTC. This gives the protein CASSQSSGLPDEQYF.

In the case of this clonotype: A junction boundary mismatches the germline segment, possibly from a read error. The chain joins TRBV2 to TRBJ2-3, with D perhaps given as TRBD1 or TRBD2 (6 bases each). The CDR3 contains 14 residues. CDR1 SNHLY and CDR2 FYNNEI come from the germline V gene. In DNA, the CDR3 is TGTGCCAGCAGCTTAGGGGGGATTCATGAGCAGCACTTCTTT. Encoded protein: CASSLGGIHEQHFF.